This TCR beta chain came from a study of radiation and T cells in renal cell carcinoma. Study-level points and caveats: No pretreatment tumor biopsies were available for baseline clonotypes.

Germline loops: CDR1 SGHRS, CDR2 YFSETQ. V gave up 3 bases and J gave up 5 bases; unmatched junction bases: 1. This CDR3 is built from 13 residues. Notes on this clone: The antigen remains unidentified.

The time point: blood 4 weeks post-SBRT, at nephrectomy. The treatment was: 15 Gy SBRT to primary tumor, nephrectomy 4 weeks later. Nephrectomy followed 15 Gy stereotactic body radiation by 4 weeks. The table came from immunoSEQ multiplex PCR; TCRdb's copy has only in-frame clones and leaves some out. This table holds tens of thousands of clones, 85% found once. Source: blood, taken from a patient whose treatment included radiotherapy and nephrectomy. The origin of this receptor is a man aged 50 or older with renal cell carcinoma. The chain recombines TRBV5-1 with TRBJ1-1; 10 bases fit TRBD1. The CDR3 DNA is TGCGCCAGCAGCTGGACAGGGGGGACTGAAGCTTTCTTT. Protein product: CASSWTGGTEAFF.